This T cell receptor beta chain was observed in a study of blood T cell repertoires in COVID-19. The germline CDR1 and CDR2 sequences are SGHNT and YYREEE (reference sequence). The CDR3 contains 15 residues. Trimming stripped 0 bases from V and 2 bases from J, with 11 bases between. Clones were read by immunoSEQ multiplex PCR, and TCRdb kept only the in-frame ones, dropping some. The sample includes 150,000 or so clones, more than 75% of them seen just once. The sequencing sample was made of peripheral blood. The chain combines TRBV5-4 with TRBJ1-2, with D perhaps matching TRBD1 (5 bases). This receptor was taken from a woman in her 70s with COVID-19, enrolled during active disease. CDR3 residues: CASSLDAGGNYGYTF. The CDR3 DNA reads TGTGCCAGCAGCTTGGATGCGGGGGGGAACTATGGCTACACCTTC. Full variable domain (missing parts from reference TRBV5-4 and TRBJ1-2): ETGVTQSPTHLIKTRGQQVTLRCSSQSGHNTVSWYQQALGQGPQFIFQYYREEENGRGNFPPRFSGLQFPNYSSELNVNALELDDSALYLCASSLDAGGNYGYTFGSGTRLTVV.